This T cell receptor beta chain was captured by sequencing in a study of glioma-infiltrating T cells after dendritic cell vaccination. About the research overall: Glioblastoma patients came from Phase I and II dendritic cell vaccination trials. Autologous tumor lysate-pulsed dendritic cell vaccination was given between the early 2000s and the early 2010s.

Isocitrate dehydrogenase mutation was absent in all glioblastoma patients. Sequencing was performed with immunoSEQ multiplex PCR; in TCRdb, only in-frame clones are kept and a portion is missing. The sample contains under 100,000 clones, 85% to 90% of which appear only once. This CDR3 is built from 14 residues. Germline V gene data show CDR1 as SGHNT and CDR2 as YENEEA. V was pared by 1 base and J by 4 bases, with 7 bases between. The chain carries TRBV11-3 and TRBJ2-2; D remains unclear. The sequences come from blood, collected before dendritic cell vaccination. This sequence was found in a human donor with glioblastoma. The CDR3 DNA follows: TGTGCCAGCAGCTTAGTGGCCTCCACCGGGGAGCTGTTTTTT. This sequence encodes CASSLVASTGELFF.